This T cell receptor beta chain was identified in a study of neoadjuvant anti-PD-1 for oral cavity cancer. Study-wide background: Nivolumab at 3 mg/kg was mostly given biweekly, three to four doses, pre-surgery. Findings and limits, study-wide: TCR analyses covered only a few patients per response group.

Repertoires were generated with immunoSEQ multiplex PCR, while TCRdb's copy carries only in-frame clones and drops some. The table has about 7,200 clones, roughly three quarters seen once. Germline CDR1 LNHDA, CDR2 SQIVND (reference sequence). V lost 5 bases, J lost 1 base, and 12 bases lay in between. This CDR3 contains 15 residues. Of note for this clone: What it recognizes is unknown.

As for time point: after neoadjuvant nivolumab, at surgical resection. Cohort: HPV-negative, locally advanced oral cavity squamous cell carcinoma patients. V is TRBV19 and J is TRBJ2-1; D unclear. The sample here was PBMCs, taken after nivolumab (anti-PD-1) treatment. This TCR was recovered from a person between 40 and 85 years old with oral cavity squamous cell carcinoma. The CDR3 DNA reads as TGTGCCAGTAGTCCGGACGGCAGTTCCTACAATGAGCAGTTCTTC. This encodes CASSPDGSSYNEQFF.